This T cell receptor beta chain was found in a study of T cells in Graves' hyperthyroidism and ophthalmopathy. Across the study: Blood from the periphery was taken at initial diagnosis, before any treatment.

Hyperthyroidism in the patients, aged 18 to 65, was newly diagnosed and under 2 months in duration. A patient was excluded if there was uncontrolled infection, other autoimmune disease, pregnancy or lactation. RNA transcripts yielded amplified TCR beta CDR3 regions. The HTBI primer set drove a first-round RT-PCR of the TCR CDR3. MiXCR was run by TCRdb on the multiplex PCR reads, yielding one entry per CDR3 protein. This sample has about 580,000 distinct CDR3 sequences, with about 15% found just once. CDR1 and CDR2 from the germline V gene are SGHVS and FQNEAQ. The CDR3 covers 18 residues. V was clipped by 5 bases and J by 1 base; unmatched bases: 13.

This TCR came from a woman younger than 45 with Graves' hyperthyroidism that later progressed to Graves' ophthalmopathy. V gene TRBV7-8 combines with J gene TRBJ2-5; 10 nucleotides agree with TRBD2. Sequencing was performed on blood. The chain's CDR3 is CASSQGLAGATGQETQYF. The CDR3 region has the DNA TGTGCCAGCAGCCAGGGGCTAGCGGGAGCTACGGGCCAAGAGACCCAGTACTTC.